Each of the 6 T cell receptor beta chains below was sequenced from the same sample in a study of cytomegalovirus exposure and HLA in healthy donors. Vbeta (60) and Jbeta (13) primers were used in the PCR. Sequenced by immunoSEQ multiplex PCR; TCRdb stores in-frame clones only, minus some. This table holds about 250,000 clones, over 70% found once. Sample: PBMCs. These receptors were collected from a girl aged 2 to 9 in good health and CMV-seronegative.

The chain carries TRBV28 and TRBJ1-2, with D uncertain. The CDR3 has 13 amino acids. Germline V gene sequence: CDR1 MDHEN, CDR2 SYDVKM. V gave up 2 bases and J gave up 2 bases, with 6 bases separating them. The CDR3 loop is CASSLTVNYGYTF. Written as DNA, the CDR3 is TGTGCCAGCAGTTTAACAGTCAACTATGGCTACACCTTC.

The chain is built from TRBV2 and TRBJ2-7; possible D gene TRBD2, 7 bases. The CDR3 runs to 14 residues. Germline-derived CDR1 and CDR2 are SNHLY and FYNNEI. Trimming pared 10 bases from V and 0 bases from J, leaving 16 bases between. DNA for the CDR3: TGTGCCACCAGGGGAGGGGGAAGCTCCTACGAGCAGTACTTC. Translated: CATRGGGSSYEQYF.

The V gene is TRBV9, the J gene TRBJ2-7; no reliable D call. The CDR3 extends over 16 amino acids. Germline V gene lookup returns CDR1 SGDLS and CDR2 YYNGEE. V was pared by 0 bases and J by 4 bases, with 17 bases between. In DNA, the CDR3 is TGTGCCAGCAGCGTAGGCTCGAGCGTAAACCATTACGAGCAGTACTTC. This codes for CASSVGSSVNHYEQYF.

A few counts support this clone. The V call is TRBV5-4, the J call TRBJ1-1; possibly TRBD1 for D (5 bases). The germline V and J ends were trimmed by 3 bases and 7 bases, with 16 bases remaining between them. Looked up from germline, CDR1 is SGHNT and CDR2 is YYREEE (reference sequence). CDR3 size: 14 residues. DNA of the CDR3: TGTGCCAGCAGCTCACCGGGGGGTTTTGATGAAGCTTTCTTT. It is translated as CASSSPGGFDEAFF.

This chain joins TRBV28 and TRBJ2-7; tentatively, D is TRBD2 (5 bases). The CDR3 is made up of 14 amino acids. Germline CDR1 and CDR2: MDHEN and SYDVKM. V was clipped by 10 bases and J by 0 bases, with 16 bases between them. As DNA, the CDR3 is TGTGCCACCCAGCGGTCCGGAAGCTCCTACGAGCAGTACTTC. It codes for CATQRSGSSYEQYF.

In nucleotides, the CDR3 is TGTGCCAGCAGCTTAGGATGGGACAGGGATCCTCAGCCCCAGCATTTT. Its translation: CASSLGWDRDPQPQHF. This chain uses TRBV7-9 with TRBJ1-5; TRBD1 matches 9 bases. Per germline, CDR1 SEHNR and CDR2 FQNEAQ (reference sequence). The V and J ends lost 1 base and 6 bases, in that order; junction bases with no gene match: 7. The CDR3 contains 16 residues.